These T cell receptor beta chains were read from a single sample in a study of Tregs in tolerant kidney transplant recipients. Sequenced by immunoSEQ multiplex PCR; TCRdb stores in-frame clones only, minus some. The sample lists 60,000 to 65,000 clones, approximately 98% seen once, with 0.3% to 0.35% in the top ten. The sequencing here drew on Tregs from blood, taken before the transplant. These receptor sequences come from a human donor who received a combined kidney and bone marrow transplant. CDR3s include the opening cysteine and the closing phenylalanine or tryptophan. The D gene is left open where the match is weak. Expanded clones get a size class; other rows say once, few or many, or leave the size out.

J gene | clone size | D gene | V gene | CDR3 DNA | CDR3 protein
TRBJ2-7 | - | TRBD1 | TRBV29-1 | TGCAGCGTTGCCTCTTTACCCGGGACAGGGGTGGAGGAGCAGTACTTC | CSVASLPGTGVEEQYF
TRBJ2-7 | - | TRBD2 | TRBV18 | TGTGCCAGCTCACCGGGACTAGACATCGAGCAGTACTTC | CASSPGLDIEQYF
TRBJ1-2 | - | TRBD1 | TRBV6-5 | TGTGCCAGCAGCCCGCCCGGGACAGGGGCTTATGGCTACACCTTC | CASSPPGTGAYGYTF
TRBJ1-4 | - | - | TRBV10-3 | TGTGCCATCAGTAAGATTTCCAGGGCCAAACTGTTTTTT | CAISKISRAKLFF
TRBJ1-3 | - | - | TRBV30 | TGTGCCTGGAGTCCCCCCCGGCGGCCGGGATATTTT | CAWSPPRRPGYF
TRBJ1-2 | - | - | TRBV6-5 | TGTGCCAGCAGTAGCGGGCTACACCGCACCTTC | CASSSGLHRTF
TRBJ1-1 | once | - | TRBV5-4 | TGTGCCAGCAGCTTGGCGGGGGTCCCCATGAACACTGAAGCTTTCTTT | CASSLAGVPMNTEAFF
TRBJ1-1 | - | - | TRBV7-8 | TGTGCCAGCAGCTTCATGTTGCGGAGGGGCATCACTGAAGCTTTCTTT | CASSFMLRRGITEAFF
TRBJ2-7 | once | TRBD1 | TRBV28 | TGTGCCAGCAGGCGGACAGGGGGCTCCTACGAGCAGTACTTC | CASRRTGGSYEQYF
TRBJ1-5 | - | - | TRBV27 | TGTGCCAGCAGTCCTAAGGGGGATCTGCCCCAGCATTTT | CASSPKGDLPQHF
TRBJ2-7 | - | TRBD1 | TRBV7-8 | TGTGCCAGCAGCTTGACGACAGGGAATAGGTACGAGCAGTACTTC | CASSLTTGNRYEQYF
TRBJ2-3 | few | - | TRBV2 | TGTGCCAGCAGTGTTGACACCTTACACCATTTT | CASSVDTLHHF
TRBJ2-5 | - | - | TRBV5-6 | TGTGCCAGCAGCTGGAGACAGGCCCAGTACCAAGAGACCCAGTACTTC | CASSWRQAQYQETQYF
TRBJ1-3 | - | TRBD1 | TRBV2 | TGTGCCAGCAGGGTGACAGGGCCTGGAAACACCATATATTTT | CASRVTGPGNTIYF
TRBJ2-7 | once | TRBD2 | TRBV28 | TGTGCCAGCAGGGCGGGGGGGCTTTACGAGCAGTACTTC | CASRAGGLYEQYF
TRBJ1-6 | - | TRBD1 | TRBV6-1 | TGTGCCAGCTCGGATGGGGGACAGATGAATTCACCCCTCCACTTT | CASSDGGQMNSPLHF
TRBJ2-7 | - | TRBD1 | TRBV11-3 | TGTGCCAGCAGCTTAGCCCGGACAGGGTTGACCTACGAGCAGTACTTC | CASSLARTGLTYEQYF
TRBJ1-4 | - | TRBD1 | TRBV5-1 | TGCGCCAGCAGCCGGACAGGGGCCCCAGGAGGGAATGAAAAACTGTTTTTT | CASSRTGAPGGNEKLFF
TRBJ1-1 | - | - | TRBV29-1 | TGCAGCGTTGTCGAGGGGGATAACACTGAAGCTTTCTTT | CSVVEGDNTEAFF
TRBJ1-3 | - | TRBD1 | TRBV7-9 | TGTGCCAGCAGCCTGTGGACAGGGGACCCTCCCCCCTCTGGAAACACCATATATTTT | CASSLWTGDPPPSGNTIYF
TRBJ1-1 | - | - | TRBV27 | TGTGCCAGCAGTCCATTATCGGGGGACACTGAAGCTTTCTTT | CASSPLSGDTEAFF
TRBJ2-1 | - | TRBD1 | TRBV5-4 | TGTGCCAGCAGCTTGGGGGACAGGGGGTACAATGAGCAGTTCTTC | CASSLGDRGYNEQFF
TRBJ1-2 | - | TRBD1 | TRBV4-3 | TGCGCCAGCAGCCGACAGGGATATGGCTACACCTTC | CASSRQGYGYTF
TRBJ1-5 | - | - | TRBV19 | TGTGCCAGTAGTATAGTTCGGGGGGCGAAAGCCAATCAGCCCCAGCATTTT | CASSIVRGAKANQPQHF
TRBJ2-7 | - | - | TRBV6-1 | TGTGCCAGTAGGCCTAGCGTCTCCTACGAGCAGTACTTC | CASRPSVSYEQYF
TRBJ2-1 | once | TRBD2 | TRBV5-1 | TGCGCCAGCAGCCCTCAGACTAGCGGGGGGGCCGAGCAGTTCTTC | CASSPQTSGGAEQFF
TRBJ1-2 | - | TRBD1 | TRBV4-1 | TGCGCCAGCAGCCACCCAGGTTACAGGGGGGTGAGCTATGGCTACACCTTC | CASSHPGYRGVSYGYTF
TRBJ2-7 | - | - | TRBV7-2 | TGTGCCAGCAGCTTAGTAGGGACACAATCCTACGAGCAGTACTTC | CASSLVGTQSYEQYF
TRBJ2-1 | - | TRBD2 | TRBV5-1 | TGCGCCAGCAGCCCGGGACTAGGGCGTGAGCAGTTCTTC | CASSPGLGREQFF
TRBJ2-4 | - | - | TRBV9 | TGTGCCAGCAGCTCACCCAAGGGGGAGCTAGCCAAAAACATTCAGTACTTC | CASSSPKGELAKNIQYF
TRBJ2-6 | - | TRBD1 | TRBV5-4 | TGTGCCAGCAGCCTGAGACAGGGAAGGGCGGCTGGGGCCAACGTCCTGACTTTC | CASSLRQGRAAGANVLTF
TRBJ2-7 | - | - | TRBV15 | TGTGCCACCAGGACAGACTTTGGGGATTACGAGCAGTACTTC | CATRTDFGDYEQYF
TRBJ1-6 | - | - | TRBV6-1 | TGTGCCAGCAACCGTTCGACAGATAAACATTCACCCCTCCACTTT | CASNRSTDKHSPLHF
TRBJ1-1 | - | - | TRBV11-3 | TGTGCCAGCAGTCGAAATACTCCTGAAGCTTTCTTT | CASSRNTPEAFF
TRBJ2-5 | - | - | TRBV7-2 | TGTGCCAGCAGCAAAGAGTCTATATCGGGCGGGGCTGGCCAAGAGACCCAGTACTTC | CASSKESISGGAGQETQYF
TRBJ2-2 | - | TRBD2 | TRBV6-1 | TGTGCCAGTAGGACTAGGAGGCCCGGGGAGCTGTTTTTT | CASRTRRPGELFF
TRBJ2-7 | - | TRBD1 | TRBV19 | TGTGCCAGTAGTAAGTCCGGGACAGGTCCCTACGAGCAGTACTTC | CASSKSGTGPYEQYF
TRBJ2-7 | - | - | TRBV4-3 | TGCGCCAGCAGTCAACACTCGCAGGGATACGAGCAGTACTTC | CASSQHSQGYEQYF
TRBJ1-6 | - | - | TRBV14 | TGTGCCAGCAGCCAAAGGGCTTTCGGGGGGCGCAGGTTTGGGGCCTATAATTCACCCCTCCACTTT | CASSQRAFGGRRFGAYNSPLHF
TRBJ2-7 | once | TRBD2 | TRBV5-1 | TGCGCCAGCAGCTTGATAGCTAGCGGGAGTACTTACTACGAGCAGTACTTC | CASSLIASGSTYYEQYF
TRBJ2-3 | - | - | TRBV28 | TGTGCCAGCAGTTTATATGTACCCACATATACGCAGTATTTT | CASSLYVPTYTQYF
TRBJ2-1 | - | TRBD2 | TRBV6-1 | TGTGCCAGCAGTGAAGAACTAGCGGGGAATGAGCAGTTCTTC | CASSEELAGNEQFF
TRBJ2-7 | - | - | TRBV20-1 | TGCAGTGCCCGACAGGTTTGGGAGCAGTACTTC | CSARQVWEQYF
TRBJ1-2 | - | - | TRBV6-6 | TGTGCCAGCAGTTCCCGAGACTATGGCTACACCTTC | CASSSRDYGYTF
TRBJ1-1 | - | - | TRBV7-2 | TGTGCCAGCAGCTTTCCTAAGGGGCGCGGGGGGACTGAAGCTTTCTTT | CASSFPKGRGGTEAFF
TRBJ1-6 | - | TRBD1 | TRBV7-8 | TGTGCCAGCAGCTTAGGGGACAGGGGGGCCTATAATTCACCCCTCCACTTT | CASSLGDRGAYNSPLHF
TRBJ1-2 | - | - | TRBV2 | TGTGCCAGCAGTGGACCGGGGGGCGCCGGCTACACCTTC | CASSGPGGAGYTF
TRBJ1-2 | - | - | TRBV19 | TGTGCCAGTATATCGACAGGCAAATCCTATGGCTACACCTTC | CASISTGKSYGYTF
TRBJ2-7 | - | - | TRBV18 | TGTGCCAGCTCACCAACGAACTTAGATTACGAGCAGTACTTC | CASSPTNLDYEQYF
TRBJ2-1 | once | TRBD1 | TRBV18 | TGTGCCAGCTCACAGGGGGCAATCAATGAGCAGTTCTTC | CASSQGAINEQFF